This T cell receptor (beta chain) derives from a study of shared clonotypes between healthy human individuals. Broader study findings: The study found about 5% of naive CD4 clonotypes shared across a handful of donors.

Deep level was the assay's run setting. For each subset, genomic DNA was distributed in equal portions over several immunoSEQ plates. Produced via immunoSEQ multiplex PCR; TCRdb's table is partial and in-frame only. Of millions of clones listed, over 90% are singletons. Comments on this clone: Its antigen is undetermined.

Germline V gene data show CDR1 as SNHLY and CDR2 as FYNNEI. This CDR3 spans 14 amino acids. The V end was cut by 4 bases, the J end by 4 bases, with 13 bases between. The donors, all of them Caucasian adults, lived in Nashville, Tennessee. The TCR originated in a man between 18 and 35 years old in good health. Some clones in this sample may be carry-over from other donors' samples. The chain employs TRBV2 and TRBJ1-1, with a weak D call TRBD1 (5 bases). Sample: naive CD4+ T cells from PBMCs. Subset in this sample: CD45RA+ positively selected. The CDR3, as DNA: TGTGCCAGCAGTGGCGTTTCAGGGCGCACTGAAGCTTTCTTT. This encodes CASSGVSGRTEAFF.